The T cell receptor beta chain under discussion was sequenced for a study of cytomegalovirus exposure and HLA in healthy donors. General study results and limits: Some TCR beta chains (roughly 150 of them) were listed as cytomegalovirus-associated.

It was with 60 Vbeta and 13 Jbeta primers that the PCR ran. Original processing methods: Some 9.9 million shared chains were among 80 million or so unique TCR beta chains counted in a later analysis. This table comes from immunoSEQ multiplex PCR, and its TCRdb copy is limited to in-frame clones, with some not included. That table is the source of V, J and clone size, and D and trimming were worked out from the DNA. This sample has some 88,000 clones, with approximately 63% found just once. About this clone: Its antigen is unknown.

This sequence originates from a woman aged 25-40 years in good health and CMV-seronegative. Sequenced material: PBMCs.

CDR3 bases: TGTGCCTCCGGACTAGCGGGAGGCCTTTTCCAGTTCTTC. This codes for CASGLAGGLFQFF. The chain joins TRBV30 to TRBJ2-1, with 14 bases matching TRBD2. Looked up from germline, CDR1 is GTSNPN and CDR2 is SVGIG (reference sequence). The CDR3 is 13 residues long. V dropped 7 bases and J dropped 13; count of bases not matched to a gene: 9.